A single sample gave rise to the 9 T cell receptor beta chains below, sequenced in a study of shared clonotypes between healthy human individuals. Sequenced by immunoSEQ multiplex PCR; TCRdb stores in-frame clones only, minus some. The repertoire holds roughly 110,000 clones, with around two thirds as singletons. The source material was memory CD8+ T cells sorted from blood. The subset denotes: CD45RO+ cells pooled with CCR7-negative TemRA cells. The receptors derive from a woman aged 25 to 39 in good health.

The rearrangement uses TRBV21-1 and TRBJ2-3; the table assigns TRBD2, which was not confirmed against the DNA. TRBV21-1 counts as a pseudogene. The CDR3 length is 13 residues. The CDR3 sequence: CASRGRGLDTQYF. For the CDR3, the DNA is TGTGCCAGCAGAGGACGGGGTTTAGATACGCAGTATTTT.

This clone is a singleton in its sample. V and J are TRBV10-1 and TRBJ2-5; 9 bases are a match to TRBD1. Germline lookup yields CDR1 WNHNN and CDR2 SYGVQD (reference sequence). Unmatched junction bases numbered 9, after V lost 2 bases and J lost 11 bases. The CDR3 loop spans 14 amino acids. Here the CDR3 DNA reads TGCGCCAGCAGTGAGGGTACCACAGGGGGCACACAGTACTTC. Translated: CASSEGTTGGTQYF.

This clone was observed a single time. This chain joins TRBV4-1 and TRBJ2-7; the match to TRBD2 covers 8 bases. There are 15 residues in the CDR3. Germline assignment: CDR1 MGHRA and CDR2 YSYEKL. After removal of 3 bases from V and 0 bases from J, the junction contained 4 bases not matched to a gene. DNA for the CDR3: TGCGCCAGCAGCCAGACCAGCGGGAGCTCCTACGAGCAGTACTTC. Its protein product is CASSQTSGSSYEQYF.

This chain uses TRBV14 with TRBJ2-7; D might be TRBD1 (6 bases). CDR3 length: 13 amino acids. The germline V gene encodes CDR1 SGHDN and CDR2 FVKESK. Between the trimmed V and J ends, which lost 3 bases and 6 bases, there was a span of 12 bases. This CDR3 is CASSQWPRGEQYF. CDR3 bases: TGTGCCAGCAGCCAGTGGCCCAGGGGCGAGCAGTACTTC.

The rearrangement links TRBV10-3 to TRBJ1-5; D perhaps matches TRBD1 (5 bases). The CDR3 totals 14 residues. V gave up 5 bases and J gave up 3 bases, with 11 bases separating them. CDR1 is ENHRY and CDR2 is SYGVKD in the germline V gene. CDR3 bases: TGTGCCATCAGTCAGGGAACCAACAATCAGCCCCAGCATTTT. Protein product: CAISQGTNNQPQHF.

This clone was seen a few times. The chain couples TRBV6-5 to TRBJ1-5; 11 bases fit TRBD1. The CDR3 loop spans 14 amino acids. The germline V gene encodes CDR1 MNHEY and CDR2 SVGAGI. The junction had 4 bases not matched to a gene; V was cut back by 6 bases and J by 6 bases. The CDR3 bases are TGTGCCAGCAGCTCCGGGACAGGGGGTCAGCCCCAGCATTTT. Translating gives CASSSGTGGQPQHF.

This clone has a handful of counts. The J gene is TRBJ1-1, the V gene TRBV11-3, with 8 bases aligning to TRBD1. Germline-derived CDR1 and CDR2 are SGHNT and YENEEA. There are 15 residues in the CDR3. The V and J ends lost 5 bases and 1 base, in that order; junction bases with no gene match: 6. The CDR3 nucleotides read TGTGCCAGCAGCCCAGGACAGGGATGGAACACTGAAGCTTTCTTT. Translated, it gives CASSPGQGWNTEAFF.

The V call is TRBV19, the J call TRBJ2-7, with 11 bases matching TRBD2. V was clipped by 1 base and J by 0 bases; unmatched bases: 14. The germline V gene has CDR1 LNHDA and CDR2 SQIVND (reference sequence). The CDR3 consists of 20 residues. The CDR3 bases are TGTGCCAGTAGTATAGTTAGACCGGGACTAGCGGCCTCCAGCTCCTACGAGCAGTACTTC. Residues: CASSIVRPGLAASSSYEQYF.

The J gene is TRBJ2-6, the V gene TRBV19; D gene unclear. Deletions cut 3 bases from V and 0 bases from J, with 15 bases between. This CDR3 spans 18 amino acids. Germline CDR1 reads LNHDA; CDR2 reads SQIVND (reference sequence). The CDR3 spells CASSIRHIFHSGANVLTF. The CDR3 coding sequence is TGTGCCAGTAGTATCCGACATATTTTTCACTCTGGGGCCAACGTCCTGACTTTC.